This TCR beta chain is drawn from a study of T cells after yellow fever vaccination. V lost 10 bases and J lost 6, with 16 bases in between. CDR1 is LNHDA, CDR2 SQIVND, per germline (reference sequence). This CDR3 is 13 amino acids long. TCRdb reanalysed the 5' RACE reads using MiXCR and keeps one entry per CDR3 protein. The sample has over 300,000 distinct CDR3 sequences, roughly 3.5% seen once. The source material was PBMCs, sampled on the day of the yellow fever booster vaccination. This TCR was sampled from a man in his late teens or twenties who received the YFV17D yellow fever vaccine. V is TRBV19 and J is TRBJ1-5; TRBD1 might be the D (6 bases). The CDR3 nucleotides are TGTGCCACCGAAGGGGGAATAGGTCAGCCCCAGCATTTT. Translation: CATEGGIGQPQHF.